A single sample is the source of the 21 T cell receptor beta chains below, sequenced in a study of beta chain features in type 1 diabetes. Expressed TCRB transcripts were sequenced after all isolated RNA was converted to cDNA. Sequencing was performed with immunoSEQ multiplex PCR; in TCRdb, only in-frame clones are kept and a portion is missing. The repertoire holds about 250,000 clones, with less than 15% as singletons. The sample taken for sequencing was naive CD4+ T cells from blood. The receptors shown here come from a woman aged 40-49 years in good health.

This chain uses TRBV28 with TRBJ2-7; 9 nucleotides line up with TRBD1. The CDR3 length is 15 residues. J gave up 6 bases and V 6 bases, and 12 bases lay outside the gene matches. The germline V gene encodes CDR1 MDHEN and CDR2 SYDVKM. The CDR3: CASSSPGTGYGEQYF. CDR3 DNA sequence: TGTGCCAGCAGCAGCCCCGGGACAGGGTACGGCGAGCAGTACTTC.

This clone occurred a few times. This rearrangement joins TRBV13 to TRBJ1-4; perhaps TRBD1 as D (5 bases). The V end lost 0 bases, the J end lost 0 bases, and 11 bases lay between the germline ends. From germline, CDR1 is PRHDT and CDR2 FYEKMQ (reference sequence). The CDR3 length is 17 residues. CDR3 nucleotides: TGTGCCAGCAGCTTAGGGGGCAGGGCTCCAACTAATGAAAAACTGTTTTTT. Protein: CASSLGGRAPTNEKLFF.

This clone was seen only a few times. This sequence joins TRBV10-3 and TRBJ1-5, with a possible D match to TRBD1 (6 bases). V was clipped by 10 bases and J by 4 bases, with 14 bases between them. This CDR3 region has 13 residues. Looked up from germline, CDR1 is ENHRY and CDR2 is SYGVKD. This chain's CDR3 is CATTGGPNQPQHF. CDR3 sequence (DNA): TGTGCCACTACGGGGGGCCCGAATCAGCCCCAGCATTTT.

This clone was seen only a few times. The genes are TRBV29-1 and TRBJ2-7; perhaps TRBD1 as D (6 bases). Germline loops: CDR1 SQVTM, CDR2 ANQGSEA. V was clipped by 5 bases and J by 0 bases, with 14 bases between them. This CDR3 has 14 residues. This chain's CDR3 is CSVTGQWSSYEQYF. In nucleotides, the CDR3 is TGCAGCGTTACTGGACAGTGGAGCTCCTACGAGCAGTACTTC.

V is TRBV19 and J is TRBJ2-1; TRBD2 matches 8 bases. This CDR3 comprises 13 residues. Germline V gene data show CDR1 as LNHDA and CDR2 as SQIVND (reference sequence). Trimming at V came to 9 bases and at J to 5 bases, leaving 6 bases not matched to a gene. CDR3 in DNA: TGTGCCAGCTCCGGGACTAGACACAATGAGCAGTTCTTC. Its protein is CASSGTRHNEQFF.

This rearrangement joins TRBV4-3 to TRBJ2-3; 8 positions match TRBD2. Germline V CDR1 and CDR2: LGHNA, YSLEER. The CDR3 covers 16 residues. V gave up 1 base and J gave up 6 bases; unmatched junction bases: 9. The CDR3 nucleotides are TGCGCCAGCAGCCAAGCGGGAGGGACCCGAATGGATACGCAGTATTTT. Amino acid sequence: CASSQAGGTRMDTQYF.

CDR3 protein: CASRTPGQPYEQYF. CDR3 in DNA: TGTGCCAGCAGAACCCCGGGACAGCCATACGAGCAGTACTTC. This chain connects TRBV28 to TRBJ2-7; 7 bases fit TRBD1. V shed 6 bases, J shed 4 bases, and the junction held 9 bases outside the gene matches. Germline V CDR1 and CDR2: MDHEN, SYDVKM. The CDR3 contains 14 residues.

J is TRBJ1-4 and V is TRBV7-2; D call uncertain. The CDR3 extends over 14 amino acids. The germline V and J ends were trimmed by 4 bases and 7 bases, with 13 bases remaining between them. The V gene's germline CDR1 is SGHTA and CDR2 FQGNSA. The CDR3 sequence: CASSSDGEFEKLFF. The CDR3 region has the DNA TGTGCCAGCAGCTCCGACGGGGAGTTTGAAAAACTGTTTTTT. Full variable domain (rest looked up from reference TRBV7-2 and TRBJ1-4): GAGVSQSPSNKVTEKGKDVELRCDPISGHTALYWYRQSLGQGLEFLIYFQGNSAPDKSGLPSDRFSAERTGGSVSTLTIQRTQQEDSAVYLCASSSDGEFEKLFFGSGTQLSVL.

This clone was seen more than once but under ten times. The V call is TRBV9, the J call TRBJ2-1, with D possibly TRBD2 on 7 matching bases. Germline loops: CDR1 SGDLS, CDR2 YYNGEE. There are 14 residues in the CDR3. V was cut by 3 bases and J by 8 bases, with 15 bases left in between. CDR3 loop: CASSARGGGYEQFF. CDR3 DNA: TGTGCCAGCAGCGCGCGCGGGGGCGGCTATGAGCAGTTCTTC.

This clone has only a few counts. The V and J genes are TRBV5-1 and TRBJ2-1; 10 positions match TRBD1. The V gene end was trimmed by 4 bases and the J gene end by 6 bases; junction bases not matched to a gene: 10. Germline assignment: CDR1 SGHRS and CDR2 YFSETQ. The CDR3 is made up of 16 amino acids. The CDR3 DNA reads TGCGCCAGCAGCACCCTCCGGGACAGGGGTGGCAATGAGCAGTTCTTC. This translates into CASSTLRDRGGNEQFF.

This clone turned up a few times. V is TRBV5-1 and J is TRBJ2-7, with 11 nucleotides matching TRBD1. This CDR3 is 14 amino acids long. V shed 3 bases, J shed 7 bases, and the junction held 6 bases outside the gene matches. Germline loops: CDR1 SGHRS, CDR2 YFSETQ. The CDR3 region is CASSSGTGGREQYF. The CDR3 DNA reads TGCGCCAGCAGCTCAGGGACAGGGGGAAGAGAGCAGTACTTC.

V and J are TRBV7-9 and TRBJ2-4; 8 positions agree with TRBD2. V shed 4 bases, J shed 0 bases, and the junction held 8 bases outside the gene matches. The CDR3 runs to 17 residues. Germline CDR1 and CDR2: SEHNR and FQNEAQ (reference sequence). This CDR3 is CASSSTSGGLAKNIQYF. CDR3 bases: TGTGCCAGCAGCTCAACCAGCGGGGGCCTAGCCAAAAACATTCAGTACTTC.

This clone was observed a few times. The rearrangement uses TRBV7-2 and TRBJ1-1; no reliable D call. Trimming removed 1 base at V and 4 bases at J, with 4 bases between. The V gene's germline CDR1 is SGHTA and CDR2 FQGNSA. This CDR3 has 12 residues. The CDR3 DNA reads as TGTGCCAGCAGCTTAGATCTCACTGAAGCTTTCTTT. It translates to CASSLDLTEAFF.

In its sample, this clone was seen a few times. The rearrangement links TRBV6-5 to TRBJ1-1, with 7 bases fitting TRBD1. Germline loops: CDR1 MNHEY, CDR2 SVGAGI. V lost 6 bases to trimming and J lost 4 bases; unmatched junction nucleotides: 5. The CDR3 consists of 13 residues. The CDR3 DNA is TGTGCCAGCAGGTTGACAGGGCCCACTGAAGCTTTCTTT. This encodes CASRLTGPTEAFF.

This CDR3 is CASSEWIGQGQETQYF. The CDR3 DNA sequence: TGTGCCAGCAGTGAGTGGATCGGACAGGGCCAAGAGACCCAGTACTTC. The V call is TRBV25-1, the J call TRBJ2-5; TRBD1 aligns across 8 bases. V lost 3 bases and J lost 1; bases outside the gene matches: 7. Germline V gene sequence: CDR1 MGHDK, CDR2 SYGVNS. The CDR3 contains 16 residues. Full variable domain (rest looked up from reference TRBV25-1 and TRBJ2-5): EADIYQTPRYLVIGTGKKITLECSQTMGHDKMYWYQQDPGMELHLIHYSYGVNSTEKGDLSSESTVSRIRTEHFPLTLESARPSHTSQYLCASSEWIGQGQETQYFGPGTRLLVL.

The rearrangement links TRBV7-9 to TRBJ2-2; 10 nucleotides match TRBD2. The CDR3 loop spans 16 amino acids. V gave up 5 bases and J gave up 5 bases; unmatched junction bases: 8. Germline-derived CDR1 and CDR2 are SEHNR and FQNEAQ (reference sequence). The CDR3 DNA reads as TGTGCCAGCAGCCCCTTAGCGGGGGGTGTAACCGGGGAGCTGTTTTTT. Its translation is CASSPLAGGVTGELFF.

In this sample, this clone turned up a few times. The genes are TRBV27 and TRBJ1-1; possibly TRBD1 for D (5 bases). Per the germline V gene, CDR1 is MNHEY and CDR2 is SMNVEV (reference sequence). V lost 6 bases and J 7 bases, leaving 12 bases between the germline ends. The CDR3 consists of 12 residues. The CDR3 nucleotides read TGTGCCAGCAGGGGGTCCGGGGGTGAAGCTTTCTTT. Its translation: CASRGSGGEAFF.

This rearrangement joins TRBV7-2 to TRBJ2-3, with D possibly matching TRBD1 (5 bases). The CDR3 runs 14 residues. Germline loops: CDR1 SGHTA, CDR2 FQGNSA. The V end was cut by 3 bases, the J end by 4 bases, with 11 bases between. The CDR3 loop reads CASSFYRRPDTQYF. The CDR3 DNA reads TGTGCCAGCAGCTTTTACAGGCGCCCAGATACGCAGTATTTT.

V is TRBV7-9 and J is TRBJ1-1; 10 positions agree with TRBD1. The germline V gene encodes CDR1 SEHNR and CDR2 FQNEAQ (reference sequence). This CDR3 contains 16 residues. V lost 6 bases, J lost 7 bases, and 14 bases stayed unmatched. The CDR3 DNA reads TGTGCCAGCAGATACCCCGGTGACAGGGGGCAAGATGAAGCTTTCTTT. Protein product: CASRYPGDRGQDEAFF.

This clone has more than one count but fewer than ten. The same CDR3 arises from other DNA sequences in this sample as well. V usage is TRBV7-9 and J usage is TRBJ2-5; D gene ambiguous. The CDR3 sequence is 11 residues long. The germline V gene encodes CDR1 SEHNR and CDR2 FQNEAQ (reference sequence). V was shortened by 4 bases and J by 2 bases, with 2 bases between the two germline ends. The CDR3 is CASSSQETQYF. CDR3 coding DNA: TGTGCCAGCAGCTCGCAAGAGACCCAGTACTTC.

This clone has a handful of counts. The chain carries TRBV7-9 and TRBJ2-7; 8 bases are a match to TRBD2. The germline gives CDR1 SEHNR, CDR2 FQNEAQ (reference sequence). V gave up 7 bases and J gave up 2 bases; unmatched junction bases: 10. The CDR3 covers 15 residues. For the CDR3, the DNA is TGTGCCAGCACCCCCGGGGGGGCCTTTACCTACGAGCAGTACTTC. Translated: CASTPGGAFTYEQYF.